This TCR beta chain was found in a study of blood T cell dynamics during melanoma immunotherapy. Documented time point: pre-treatment baseline. In this sample, this clone turned up once. Profiled with immunoSEQ multiplex PCR; TCRdb holds only in-frame clones, not every one. The data contain roughly 10,000 clones, approximately 84% of them singletons. Germline CDR1 and CDR2: SEHNR and FQNEAQ (reference sequence). The CDR3 extends over 13 amino acids. The V end lost 3 bases, the J end lost 1 base, and 6 bases lay between the germline ends. The clonotype was recovered from a human donor with melanoma. The V gene is TRBV7-9, the J gene TRBJ1-1; TRBD1 might be the D (6 bases). Material: blood, obtained from a patient treated with checkpoint blockade. CDR3 in DNA: TGTGCCAGCAGCTTGACAGGGAACACTGAAGCTTTCTTT. Its protein is CASSLTGNTEAFF.